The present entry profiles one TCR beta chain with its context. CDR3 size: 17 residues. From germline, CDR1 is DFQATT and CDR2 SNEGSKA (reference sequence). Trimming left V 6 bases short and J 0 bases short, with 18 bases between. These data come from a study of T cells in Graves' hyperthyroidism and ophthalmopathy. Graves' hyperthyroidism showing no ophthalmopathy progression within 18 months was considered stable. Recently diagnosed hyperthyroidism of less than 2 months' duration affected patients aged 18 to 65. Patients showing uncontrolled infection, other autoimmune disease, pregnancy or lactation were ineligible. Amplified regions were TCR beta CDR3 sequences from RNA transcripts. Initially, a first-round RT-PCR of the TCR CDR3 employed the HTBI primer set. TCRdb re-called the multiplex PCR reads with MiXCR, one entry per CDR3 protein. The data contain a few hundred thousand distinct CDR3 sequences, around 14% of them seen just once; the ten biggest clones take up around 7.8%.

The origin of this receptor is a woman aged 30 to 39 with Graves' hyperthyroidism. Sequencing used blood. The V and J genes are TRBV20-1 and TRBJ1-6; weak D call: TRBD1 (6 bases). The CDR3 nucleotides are TGCAGTGCCGACGGACAGTCCATAAGCTCCTATAATTCACCCCTCCACTTT. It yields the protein CSADGQSISSYNSPLHF.